The 2 T cell receptor beta chains listed next were all sequenced from one sample in a study of T cells after yellow fever vaccination. TCRdb re-analysed the 5' RACE reads in MiXCR, keeping a single row per CDR3 protein. Found here are tens of thousands of distinct CDR3 sequences, approximately 6% of them singletons; the top ten hold roughly 31%. The source was PBMCs, either bulk or a sorted T-cell subset (CD4+, CD8+, memory, or dextramer-sorted; not recorded which), collected on the day of the yellow fever booster vaccination. The receptors here all came from a young man who received the YFV17D yellow fever vaccine.

This clonotype was recorded a few times. The chain carries TRBV5-6 and TRBJ2-3; D is ambiguous. V dropped 3 bases and J dropped 1 base, with 18 bases sitting between them. Per the germline V gene, CDR1 is SGHDT and CDR2 is YYEEEE. The CDR3 loop spans 17 amino acids. The chain's CDR3 is CASSSLGSWAGTDTQYF. The CDR3 DNA reads TGTGCCAGCAGCTCCCTCGGGTCGTGGGCTGGCACAGATACGCAGTATTTT.

This clonotype was seen only a few times. This sequence joins TRBV13 and TRBJ2-7, with D maybe TRBD2 (6 bases). The CDR3 runs 13 residues. The V gene's germline CDR1 is PRHDT and CDR2 FYEKMQ (reference sequence). V lost 3 bases and J 3 bases, leaving 9 bases between the germline ends. In nucleotides, the CDR3 is TGTGCCAGCAGCTTGGGACTGGGCTACGAGCAGTACGTC. Translating gives CASSLGLGYEQYV.